The entry below describes one TCR beta chain. This sample stems from a study of blood T cell repertoires in COVID-19. Turning to the study itself: Samples taken during acute and convalescent COVID-19 were collected in the United States, Italy and Spain. T cells, B-cell-depleted T cells, or PBMCs supplied cDNA or gDNA.

In the source study's methods: Estimation of nucleated cell counts was performed using reference gene primer amplification. This table comes from immunoSEQ multiplex PCR, and its TCRdb copy is limited to in-frame clones, with some not included. The D gene and trimming were derived from the DNA, and the V and J assignments and clone size from that table. The data hold about 230,000 clones, with approximately 82% observed a single time. V lost 2 bases and J lost 2, with 15 bases in between. Per germline, CDR1 MNHEY and CDR2 SVGAGI. There are 16 residues in the CDR3. The V call is TRBV6-5, the J call TRBJ2-5; D possibly corresponds to TRBD2 (5 bases). Sequenced sample: peripheral blood. This sequence originates from a woman in her sixties or seventies with active or convalescent COVID-19. CDR3 loop: CASSYMGSGEQETQYF. The CDR3 DNA is TGTGCCAGCAGTTACATGGGGTCCGGGGAACAAGAGACCCAGTACTTC.